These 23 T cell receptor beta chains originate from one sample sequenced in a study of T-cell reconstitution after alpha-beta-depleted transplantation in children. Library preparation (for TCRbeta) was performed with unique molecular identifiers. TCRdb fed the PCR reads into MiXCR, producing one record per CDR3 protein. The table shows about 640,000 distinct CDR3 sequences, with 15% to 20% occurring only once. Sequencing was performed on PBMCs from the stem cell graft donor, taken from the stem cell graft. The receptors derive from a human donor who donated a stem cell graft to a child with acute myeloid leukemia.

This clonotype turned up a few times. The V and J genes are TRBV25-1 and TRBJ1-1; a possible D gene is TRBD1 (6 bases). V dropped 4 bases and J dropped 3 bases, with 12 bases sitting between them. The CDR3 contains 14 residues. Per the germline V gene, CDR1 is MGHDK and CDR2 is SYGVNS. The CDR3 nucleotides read TGTGCCAGCAGTGGGCGGGGGGCTTACACTGAAGCTTTCTTT. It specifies CASSGRGAYTEAFF.

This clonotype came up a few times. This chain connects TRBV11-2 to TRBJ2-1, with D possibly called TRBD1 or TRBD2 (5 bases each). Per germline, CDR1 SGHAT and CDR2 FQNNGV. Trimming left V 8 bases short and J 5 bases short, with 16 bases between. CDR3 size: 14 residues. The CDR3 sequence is CASGGDRTHNEQFF. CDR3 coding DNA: TGTGCCAGCGGGGGAGACAGAACCCACAATGAGCAGTTCTTC.

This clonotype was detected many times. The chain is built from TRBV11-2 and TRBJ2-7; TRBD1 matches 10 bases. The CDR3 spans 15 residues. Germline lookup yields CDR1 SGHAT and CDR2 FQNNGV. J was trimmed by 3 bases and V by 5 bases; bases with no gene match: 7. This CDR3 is CASSRSGTGDYEQYF. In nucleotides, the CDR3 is TGTGCCAGCAGCCGCTCCGGGACAGGGGACTACGAGCAGTACTTC.

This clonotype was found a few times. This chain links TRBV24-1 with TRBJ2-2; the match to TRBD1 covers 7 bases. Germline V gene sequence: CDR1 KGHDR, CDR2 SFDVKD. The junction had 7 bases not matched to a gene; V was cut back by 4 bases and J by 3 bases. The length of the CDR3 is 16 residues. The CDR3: CATSDPTGADTGELFF. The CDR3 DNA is TGTGCCACCAGTGACCCAACAGGGGCAGACACCGGGGAGCTGTTTTTT.

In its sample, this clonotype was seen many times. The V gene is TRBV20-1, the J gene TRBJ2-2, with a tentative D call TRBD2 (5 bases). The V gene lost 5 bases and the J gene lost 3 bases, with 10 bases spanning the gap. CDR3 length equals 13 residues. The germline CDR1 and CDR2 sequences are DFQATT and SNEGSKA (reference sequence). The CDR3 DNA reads TGCAGTGCTGGCGGGCCGTACACCGGGGAGCTGTTTTTT. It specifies CSAGGPYTGELFF.

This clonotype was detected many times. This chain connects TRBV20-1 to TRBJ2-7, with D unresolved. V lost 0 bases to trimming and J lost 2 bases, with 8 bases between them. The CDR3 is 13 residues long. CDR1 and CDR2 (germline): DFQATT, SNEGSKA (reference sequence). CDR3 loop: CSARDSGPYEQYV. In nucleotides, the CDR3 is TGCAGTGCTAGAGATTCCGGACCCTACGAGCAGTACGTC.

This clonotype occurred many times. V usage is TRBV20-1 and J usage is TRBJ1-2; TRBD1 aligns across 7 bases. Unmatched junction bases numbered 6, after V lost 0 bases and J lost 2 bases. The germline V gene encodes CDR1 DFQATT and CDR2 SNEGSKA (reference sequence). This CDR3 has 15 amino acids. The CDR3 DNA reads TGCAGTGCTAGAGATGCGAGGGGGCTGAACTATGGCTACACCTTC. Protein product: CSARDARGLNYGYTF.

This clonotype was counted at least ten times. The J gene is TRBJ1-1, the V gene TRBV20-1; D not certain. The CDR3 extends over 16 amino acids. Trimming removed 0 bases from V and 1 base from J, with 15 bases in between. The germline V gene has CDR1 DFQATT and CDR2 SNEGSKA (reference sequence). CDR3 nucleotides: TGCAGTGCTAGAGATTTAAGGCGGATGGCGAACACTGAAGCTTTCTTT. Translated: CSARDLRRMANTEAFF.

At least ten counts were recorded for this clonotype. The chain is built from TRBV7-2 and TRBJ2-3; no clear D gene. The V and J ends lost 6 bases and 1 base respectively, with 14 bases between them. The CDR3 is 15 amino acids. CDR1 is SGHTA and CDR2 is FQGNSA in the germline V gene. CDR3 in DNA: TGTGCCAGCAGTCTCGACCCACTCGGCACAGATACGCAGTATTTT. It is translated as CASSLDPLGTDTQYF. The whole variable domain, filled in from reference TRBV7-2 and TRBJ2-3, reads GAGVSQSPSNKVTEKGKDVELRCDPISGHTALYWYRQSLGQGLEFLIYFQGNSAPDKSGLPSDRFSAERTGGSVSTLTIQRTQQEDSAVYLCASSLDPLGTDTQYFGPGTRLTVL.

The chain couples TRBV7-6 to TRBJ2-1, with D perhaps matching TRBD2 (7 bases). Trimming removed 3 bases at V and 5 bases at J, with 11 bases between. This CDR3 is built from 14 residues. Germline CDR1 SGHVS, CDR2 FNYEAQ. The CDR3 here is CASSFAGAHNEQFF. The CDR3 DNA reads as TGTGCCAGCAGCTTTGCGGGGGCCCACAATGAGCAGTTCTTC.

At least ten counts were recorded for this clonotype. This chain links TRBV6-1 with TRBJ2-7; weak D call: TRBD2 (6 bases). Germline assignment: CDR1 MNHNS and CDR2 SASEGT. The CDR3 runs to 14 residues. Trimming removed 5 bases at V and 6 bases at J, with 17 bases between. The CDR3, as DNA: TGTGCCAGCAGTAAGGAGGGACTTGGAGCCGAGCAGTACTTC. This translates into CASSKEGLGAEQYF.

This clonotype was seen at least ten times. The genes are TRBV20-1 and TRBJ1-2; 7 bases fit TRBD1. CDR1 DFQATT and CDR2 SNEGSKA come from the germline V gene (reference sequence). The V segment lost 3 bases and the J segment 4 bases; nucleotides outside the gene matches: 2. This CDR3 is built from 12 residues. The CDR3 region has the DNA TGCAGTGCTAGGTCAGGGGGCTATGGCTACACCTTC. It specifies CSARSGGYGYTF.

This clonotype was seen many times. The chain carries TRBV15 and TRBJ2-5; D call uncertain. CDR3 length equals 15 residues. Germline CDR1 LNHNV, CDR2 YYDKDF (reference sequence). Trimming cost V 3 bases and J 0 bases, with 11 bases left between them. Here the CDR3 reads CATSSAVGHQETQYF. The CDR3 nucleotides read TGTGCCACCAGCAGTGCCGTGGGCCACCAAGAGACCCAGTACTTC.

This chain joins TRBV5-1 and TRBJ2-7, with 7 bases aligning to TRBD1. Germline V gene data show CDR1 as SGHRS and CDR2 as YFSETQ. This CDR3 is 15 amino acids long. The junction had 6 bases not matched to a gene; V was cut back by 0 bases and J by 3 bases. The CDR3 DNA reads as TGCGCCAGCAGCTTGGCCGGGACAGATCTCTACGAGCAGTACTTC. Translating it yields CASSLAGTDLYEQYF.

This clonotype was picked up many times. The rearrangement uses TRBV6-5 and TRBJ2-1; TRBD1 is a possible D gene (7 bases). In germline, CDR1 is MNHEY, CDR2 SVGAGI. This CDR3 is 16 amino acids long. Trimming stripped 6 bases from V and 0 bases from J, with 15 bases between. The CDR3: CASSPRGTYSYNEQFF. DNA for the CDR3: TGTGCCAGCAGCCCCAGGGGGACTTACTCCTACAATGAGCAGTTCTTC.

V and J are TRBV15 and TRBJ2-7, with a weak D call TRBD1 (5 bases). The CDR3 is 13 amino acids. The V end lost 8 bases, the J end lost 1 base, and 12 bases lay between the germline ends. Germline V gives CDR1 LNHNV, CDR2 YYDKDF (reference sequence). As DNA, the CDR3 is TGTGCCACCCGCACAGGCCGATCCTACGAGCAGTACTTC. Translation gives CATRTGRSYEQYF.

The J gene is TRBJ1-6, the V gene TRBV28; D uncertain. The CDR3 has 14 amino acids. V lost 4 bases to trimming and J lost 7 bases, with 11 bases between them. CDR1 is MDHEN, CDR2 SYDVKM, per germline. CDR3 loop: CASSSLDGNSPLHF. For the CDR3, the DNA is TGTGCCAGCAGTTCCTTGGACGGGAATTCACCCCTCCACTTT.

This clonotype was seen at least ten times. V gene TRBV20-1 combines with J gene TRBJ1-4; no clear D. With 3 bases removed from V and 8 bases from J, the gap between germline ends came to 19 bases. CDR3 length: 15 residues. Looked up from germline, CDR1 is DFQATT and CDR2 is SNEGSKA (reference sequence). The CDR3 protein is CSASVVTGGKEKLFF. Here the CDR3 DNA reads TGCAGTGCTAGCGTAGTCACCGGCGGAAAAGAAAAACTGTTTTTT.

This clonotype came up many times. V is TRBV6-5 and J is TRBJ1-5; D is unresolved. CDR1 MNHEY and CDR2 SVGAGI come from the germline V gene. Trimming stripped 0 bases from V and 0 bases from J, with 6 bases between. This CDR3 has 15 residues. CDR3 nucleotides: TGTGCCAGCAGTTACTCGCGGGATAGCAATCAGCCCCAGCATTTT. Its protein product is CASSYSRDSNQPQHF.

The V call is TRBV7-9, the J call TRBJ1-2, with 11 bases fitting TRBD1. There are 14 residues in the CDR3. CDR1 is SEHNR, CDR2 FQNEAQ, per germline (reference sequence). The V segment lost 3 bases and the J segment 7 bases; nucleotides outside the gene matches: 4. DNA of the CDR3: TGTGCCAGCAGCTTGGACAGGGGGCACGGTGGCTACACCTTC. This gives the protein CASSLDRGHGGYTF.

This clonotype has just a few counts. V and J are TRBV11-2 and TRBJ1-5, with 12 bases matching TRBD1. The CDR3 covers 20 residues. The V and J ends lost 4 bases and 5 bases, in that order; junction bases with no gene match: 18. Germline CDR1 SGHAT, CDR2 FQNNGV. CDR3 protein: CASSYLKYRDRGLHHQPQHF. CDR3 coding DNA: TGTGCCAGCAGCTACCTCAAGTACCGGGACAGGGGGCTTCATCATCAGCCCCAGCATTTT.

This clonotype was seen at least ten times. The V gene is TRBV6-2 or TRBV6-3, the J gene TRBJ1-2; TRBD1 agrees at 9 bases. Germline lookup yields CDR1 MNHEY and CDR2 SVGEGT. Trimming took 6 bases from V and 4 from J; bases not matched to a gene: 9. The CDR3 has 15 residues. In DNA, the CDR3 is TGTGCCAGCAGCACATCCCGGGACAGGGCCTATGGCTACACCTTC. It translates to CASSTSRDRAYGYTF.

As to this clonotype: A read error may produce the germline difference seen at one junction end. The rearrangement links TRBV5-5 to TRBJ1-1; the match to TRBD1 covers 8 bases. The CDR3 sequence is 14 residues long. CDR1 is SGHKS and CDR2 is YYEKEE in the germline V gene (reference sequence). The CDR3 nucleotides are TGTGCCAGCAGCGCCAGACAGGGGAACACTGAAGCTTACTTT. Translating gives CASSARQGNTEAYF.